This note documents a single T cell receptor (beta chain) sequence. The target antigen is unknown. The sample belongs to a study of shared clonotypes between healthy human individuals. Whole-study findings and limits: Estimated richness was generally greater in naive than memory subsets.

Trimming removed 4 bases from V and 7 bases from J, with 17 bases in between. This CDR3 has 15 amino acids. Germline CDR1 and CDR2: LNHDA and SQIVND (reference sequence). TCRdb keeps only in-frame clones here, not all; method: immunoSEQ multiplex PCR. The table includes about 680,000 clones, 55% to 75% detected once. The chain is built from TRBV19 and TRBJ2-1; D may correspond to TRBD1 or TRBD2 (5 bases each). Specimen: memory CD4+ T cells sorted from blood. Subset meaning: CD45RA-negative fraction. This clonotype originated in a woman aged 30 to 39 in good health. CDR3 bases: TGTGCCAGTAGTAGGGGCTGGGGAGCAACGAATGAGCAGTTCTTC. It specifies CASSRGWGATNEQFF.